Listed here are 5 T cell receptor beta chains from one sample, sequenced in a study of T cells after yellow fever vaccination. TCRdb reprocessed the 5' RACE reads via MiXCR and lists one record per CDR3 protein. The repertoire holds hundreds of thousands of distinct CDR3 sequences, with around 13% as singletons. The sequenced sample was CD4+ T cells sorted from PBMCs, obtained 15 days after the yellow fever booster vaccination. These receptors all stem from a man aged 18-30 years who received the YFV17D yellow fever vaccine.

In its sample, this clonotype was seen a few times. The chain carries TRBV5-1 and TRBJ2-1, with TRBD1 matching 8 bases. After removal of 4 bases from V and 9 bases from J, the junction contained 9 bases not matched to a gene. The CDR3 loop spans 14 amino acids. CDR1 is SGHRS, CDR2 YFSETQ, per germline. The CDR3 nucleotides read TGCGCCAGCAGCGGACGGACAGGGATTGGTGAGCAGTTCTTC. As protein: CASSGRTGIGEQFF.

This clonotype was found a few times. CDR3 residues: CASSVDAGGDRELFF. CDR3 DNA sequence: TGTGCCAGCAGCGTAGATGCGGGGGGGGACCGGGAGCTGTTTTTT. The rearrangement uses TRBV9 and TRBJ2-2; the match to TRBD2 covers 9 bases. Germline trimming cut 0 bases from V and 9 bases from J; bases unmatched to any gene: 6. The CDR3 loop spans 15 amino acids. The germline gives CDR1 SGDLS, CDR2 YYNGEE.

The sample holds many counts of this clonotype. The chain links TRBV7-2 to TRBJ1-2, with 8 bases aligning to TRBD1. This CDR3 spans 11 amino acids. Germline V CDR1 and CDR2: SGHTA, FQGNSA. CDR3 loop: CGTGSTYGYTF. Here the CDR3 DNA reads TGTGGGACAGGGAGTACCTATGGCTACACCTTC. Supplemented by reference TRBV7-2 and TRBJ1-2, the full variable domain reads GAGVSQSPSNKVTEKGKDVELRCDPISGHTALYWYRQSLGQGLEFLIYFQGNSAPDKSGLPSDRFSAERTGGSVSTLTIQRTQQEDSAVYLCGTGSTYGYTFGSGTRLTVV.

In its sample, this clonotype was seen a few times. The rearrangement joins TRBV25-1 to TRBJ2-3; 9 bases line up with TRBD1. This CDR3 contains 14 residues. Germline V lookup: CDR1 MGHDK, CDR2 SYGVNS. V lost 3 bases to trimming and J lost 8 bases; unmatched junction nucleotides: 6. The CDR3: CASSEGQGRGTQYF. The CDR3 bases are TGTGCCAGCAGTGAGGGACAGGGTCGGGGTACGCAGTATTTT. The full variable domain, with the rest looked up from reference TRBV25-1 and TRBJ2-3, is EADIYQTPRYLVIGTGKKITLECSQTMGHDKMYWYQQDPGMELHLIHYSYGVNSTEKGDLSSESTVSRIRTEHFPLTLESARPSHTSQYLCASSEGQGRGTQYFGPGTRLTVL.

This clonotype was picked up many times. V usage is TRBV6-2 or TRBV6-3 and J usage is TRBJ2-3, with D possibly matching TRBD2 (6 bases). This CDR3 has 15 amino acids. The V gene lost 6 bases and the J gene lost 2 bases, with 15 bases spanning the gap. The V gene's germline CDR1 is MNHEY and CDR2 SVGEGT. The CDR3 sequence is CASRTIGGNTDTQYF. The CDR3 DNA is TGTGCCAGCAGGACCATAGGAGGGAACACAGATACGCAGTATTTT.